The 30 T cell receptor beta chains given below trace back to one sample, sequenced in a study of blood T cell repertoires in COVID-19. Produced via immunoSEQ multiplex PCR; TCRdb's table is partial and in-frame only. The profile covers 27,000 or so clones, with roughly nine tenths appearing a single time and 15% to 20% taken by the ten largest. What was sequenced was peripheral blood. The receptors shown here come from a human donor with active COVID-19. The donor label of this sample is uncertain.

This clone was detected a few times. The chain joins TRBV29-1 to TRBJ2-7; tentatively, D is TRBD1 (6 bases). CDR1 is SQVTM and CDR2 is ANQGSEA in the germline V gene. V gave up 0 bases and J gave up 9 bases, with 9 bases separating them. The CDR3 covers 11 residues. The CDR3, as DNA: TGCAGCGTTGAAGATGGGGGCGGGCAGTACTTC. Its protein product is CSVEDGGGQYF.

This chain uses TRBV2 with TRBJ2-7; TRBD2 aligns across 10 bases. There are 14 residues in the CDR3. V was pared by 8 bases and J by 3 bases, with 7 bases of the junction left unmatched. Per the germline V gene, CDR1 is SNHLY and CDR2 is FYNNEI. CDR3 sequence: CASGLAGDHYEQYF. The CDR3 nucleotides read TGTGCCAGCGGGCTAGCGGGGGACCACTACGAGCAGTACTTC.

This clone has just a few counts. The chain has TRBV6-5 and TRBJ1-3; D gene ambiguous. Germline CDR1 and CDR2: MNHEY and SVGAGI. V was cut by 2 bases and J by 9 bases, with 8 bases left in between. This CDR3 region has 12 residues. The CDR3 here is CASSYVGGTIYF. The CDR3 DNA sequence: TGTGCCAGCAGTTACGTTGGAGGCACCATATATTTT.

The chain links TRBV28 to TRBJ2-7; weak D call: TRBD1 (5 bases). This CDR3 is 13 amino acids long. V gave up 4 bases and J gave up 4 bases, with 11 bases separating them. Germline V gene data show CDR1 as MDHEN and CDR2 as SYDVKM. CDR3 in amino acids: CASSSRDRYEQYF. CDR3 coding DNA: TGTGCCAGCAGTTCCCGAGACAGATACGAGCAGTACTTC.

The CDR3 sequence: CASSVRVVRTSGSRASYNEQFF. CDR3 bases: TGTGCCAGCAGTGTAAGGGTTGTTCGGACTAGCGGGTCTCGGGCATCCTACAATGAGCAGTTCTTC. The gene calls are TRBV27 and TRBJ2-1; TRBD2 matches 11 bases. CDR3 length: 22 amino acids. V trimming: 5 bases; J trimming: 1 base; junction bases outside the gene matches: 22. From germline, CDR1 is MNHEY and CDR2 SMNVEV (reference sequence).

Here the CDR3 reads CASSGGFSYNSPLHF. Here the CDR3 DNA reads TGTGCCAGCTCAGGGGGATTCTCCTATAATTCACCCCTCCACTTT. This rearrangement joins TRBV25-1 to TRBJ1-6, with 7 bases identical to TRBD1. The germline CDR1 and CDR2 sequences are MGHDK and SYGVNS. The trim removed 8 bases at V and 0 bases at J, leaving 4 bases unmatched. The CDR3 runs to 15 residues.

This chain connects TRBV28 to TRBJ2-7; TRBD2 might be the D (6 bases). Deletions cut 5 bases from V and 3 bases from J, with 17 bases between. The CDR3 totals 15 residues. The germline gives CDR1 MDHEN, CDR2 SYDVKM. CDR3 in DNA: TGTGCCAGCAGTGCTGGAGGGCCCCCCCTCTACGAGCAGTACTTC. It yields the protein CASSAGGPPLYEQYF.

This chain connects TRBV7-3 to TRBJ2-3; tentatively, D is TRBD2 (5 bases). CDR1 SGHTA and CDR2 FQGTGA come from the germline V gene. Trimming removed 5 bases at V and 4 bases at J, with 13 bases between. This CDR3 comprises 14 residues. The CDR3 protein is CASSIGGGADTQYF. In nucleotides, the CDR3 is TGTGCCAGCAGCATAGGAGGCGGCGCAGATACGCAGTATTTT.

The chain has TRBV6-4 and TRBJ2-3; TRBD1 aligns across 8 bases. The CDR3 sequence is 14 residues long. The V segment lost 3 bases and the J segment 5 bases; nucleotides outside the gene matches: 4. CDR1 is MRHNA and CDR2 is SNTAGT in the germline V gene. CDR3 in DNA: TGTGCCAGCAGTGAAGGGACAGGAAGAGATACGCAGTATTTT. This gives the protein CASSEGTGRDTQYF.

The chain combines TRBV5-1 with TRBJ1-1; D possibly corresponds to TRBD1 (6 bases). The V end was cut by 0 bases, the J end by 11 bases, with 20 bases between. Germline CDR1 and CDR2: SGHRS and YFSETQ. This CDR3 spans 15 amino acids. CDR3: CASSLAGVGARLAFF. The CDR3 DNA sequence: TGCGCCAGCAGCTTGGCCGGGGTGGGGGCGCGTCTGGCTTTCTTT.

This clone has just one count. CDR3 loop: CASRTSGGTYEQYF. In DNA form, the CDR3 reads TGTGCCAGCAGGACTAGCGGGGGGACCTACGAGCAGTACTTC. The V gene is TRBV7-2, the J gene TRBJ2-7, with 13 nucleotides matching TRBD2. The CDR3 is made up of 14 amino acids. Germline V gives CDR1 SGHTA, CDR2 FQGNSA. With V trimmed by 6 bases and J by 2 bases, 1 base remained unmatched.

J is TRBJ2-1 and V is TRBV7-6; a possible D gene is TRBD1 (6 bases). The germline V gene encodes CDR1 SGHVS and CDR2 FNYEAQ. There are 18 residues in the CDR3. V was shortened by 2 bases and J by 6 bases, with 23 bases between the two germline ends. CDR3 residues: CASSLIGGSQFVGNEQFF. The CDR3 DNA follows: TGTGCCAGCAGCTTAATTGGGGGCAGCCAATTTGTCGGCAATGAGCAGTTCTTC.

The V call is TRBV7-3, the J call TRBJ1-2; TRBD1 aligns across 9 bases. The CDR3 runs 15 residues. With V trimmed by 0 bases and J by 4 bases, 3 bases remained unmatched. Germline assignment: CDR1 SGHTA and CDR2 FQGTGA. This CDR3 reads CASSLTGGQGYGYTF. Written as DNA, the CDR3 is TGTGCCAGCAGCTTAACTGGGGGACAGGGCTATGGCTACACCTTC.

The chain employs TRBV19 and TRBJ1-1, with TRBD1 matching 8 bases. The trim removed 9 bases at V and 7 bases at J, leaving 10 bases unmatched. The V gene's germline CDR1 is LNHDA and CDR2 SQIVND (reference sequence). The CDR3 spans 13 residues. The CDR3 DNA sequence: TGTGCCAGCCAGGGACAGGCCGGATTTGAAGCTTTCTTT. Its protein is CASQGQAGFEAFF.

The CDR3 reads CASSLIQGAGQNTEAFF. Here the CDR3 DNA reads TGTGCCAGCAGTTTGATACAGGGCGCCGGGCAGAACACTGAAGCTTTCTTT. The V call is TRBV28, the J call TRBJ1-1; TRBD1 might be the D (6 bases). This CDR3 has 17 amino acids. The V and J ends lost 3 bases and 1 base respectively, with 18 bases between them. Germline V gene lookup returns CDR1 MDHEN and CDR2 SYDVKM. Supplemented by reference TRBV28 and TRBJ1-1, the full variable domain reads DVKVTQSSRYLVKRTGEKVFLECVQDMDHENMFWYRQDPGLGLRLIYFSYDVKMKEKGDIPEGYSVSREKKERFSLILESASTNQTSMYLCASSLIQGAGQNTEAFFGQGTRLTVV.

The chain employs TRBV5-1 and TRBJ2-3; 9 positions agree with TRBD2. The CDR3 is 16 amino acids. The germline gives CDR1 SGHRS, CDR2 YFSETQ. Trimming at V came to 0 bases and at J to 6 bases, leaving 8 bases not matched to a gene. The CDR3 loop is CASSLEPSGKGDTQYF. In DNA form, the CDR3 reads TGCGCCAGCAGCTTGGAGCCTAGCGGGAAGGGGGATACGCAGTATTTT.

This sequence joins TRBV7-3 and TRBJ1-1, with 9 bases fitting TRBD1. CDR1 and CDR2 from the germline V gene are SGHTA and FQGTGA. J was trimmed by 6 bases and V by 5 bases; bases with no gene match: 7. This CDR3 region has 14 residues. The CDR3 reads CASSTTGGKAEAFF. DNA of the CDR3: TGTGCCAGCAGCACCACAGGGGGCAAGGCTGAAGCTTTCTTT.

The genes are TRBV5-1 and TRBJ2-5; TRBD1 aligns across 9 bases. This CDR3 comprises 14 residues. In germline, CDR1 is SGHRS, CDR2 YFSETQ. Trimming took 3 bases from V and 5 from J; bases not matched to a gene: 5. In DNA, the CDR3 is TGCGCCAGCAGCTCCGGGACAGGGTTCGAGACCCAGTACTTC. This gives the protein CASSSGTGFETQYF.

J is TRBJ1-3 and V is TRBV7-2; 9 bases are shared with TRBD1. The CDR3 totals 17 residues. V trimming: 4 bases; J trimming: 0 bases; junction bases outside the gene matches: 7. CDR1 and CDR2 from the germline V gene are SGHTA and FQGNSA. CDR3 sequence: CASSSTGGPFSGNTIYF. The CDR3 bases are TGTGCCAGCAGCTCGACAGGGGGACCTTTCTCTGGAAACACCATATATTTT.

V and J are TRBV7-2 and TRBJ2-1, with TRBD2 identical over 8 bases. There are 15 residues in the CDR3. Germline V gene lookup returns CDR1 SGHTA and CDR2 FQGNSA. J lost 3 bases, V lost 5 bases, and 6 bases had no gene match. The CDR3 reads CASSPGGEDYNEQFF. DNA for the CDR3: TGTGCCAGCAGCCCCGGGGGGGAGGACTACAATGAGCAGTTCTTC.

The V call is TRBV18, the J call TRBJ2-7, with no clear D. The CDR3 contains 14 residues. Germline lookup yields CDR1 KGHSH and CDR2 LQKENI. With 6 bases removed from V and 0 bases from J, the gap between germline ends came to 12 bases. The CDR3 DNA sequence: TGTGCCAGCTCCCCCCGAGAACTCTCCTACGAGCAGTACTTC. Amino acid sequence: CASSPRELSYEQYF.

This clone was counted a single time. This rearrangement joins TRBV7-9 to TRBJ1-1, with TRBD1 matching 11 bases. Trimming at V came to 5 bases and at J to 3 bases, leaving 8 bases not matched to a gene. The germline V gene encodes CDR1 SEHNR and CDR2 FQNEAQ (reference sequence). The CDR3 runs to 16 residues. The CDR3 nucleotides are TGTGCCAGCAGCATCAGGACAGGGGGCGGGGACACTGAAGCTTTCTTT. This sequence encodes CASSIRTGGGDTEAFF.

V and J are TRBV6-1 and TRBJ2-3; 8 bases are shared with TRBD2. This CDR3 is built from 15 residues. The V segment lost 2 bases and the J segment 6 bases; nucleotides outside the gene matches: 7. Germline V lookup: CDR1 MNHNS, CDR2 SASEGT. CDR3 amino acids: CASSEWAERGDTQYF. CDR3 nucleotides: TGTGCCAGCAGTGAATGGGCAGAGCGGGGGGATACGCAGTATTTT.

The V gene is TRBV4-2, the J gene TRBJ2-7; 7 nucleotides line up with TRBD2. The CDR3 is made up of 15 amino acids. CDR1 is LGHNA, CDR2 YNFKEQ, per germline. With V trimmed by 0 bases and J by 1 base, 3 bases remained unmatched. CDR3 amino acids: CASSQDLRGSYEQYF. The DNA for the CDR3 is TGTGCCAGCAGCCAAGATCTGCGGGGGTCCTACGAGCAGTACTTC.

The table lists this clone with a few counts. V gene TRBV5-1 combines with J gene TRBJ2-2; 12 positions agree with TRBD2. Trimming cost V 4 bases and J 1 base; bases outside gene matches: 2. The length of the CDR3 is 16 residues. Germline CDR1 reads SGHRS; CDR2 reads YFSETQ. The CDR3: CASSPTSGGNTGELFF. The CDR3 coding sequence is TGCGCCAGCAGCCCGACTAGCGGGGGGAACACCGGGGAGCTGTTTTTT.

J is TRBJ1-2 and V is TRBV6-4; 8 nucleotides line up with TRBD1. Unmatched junction bases numbered 17, after V lost 9 bases and J lost 8 bases. The CDR3 totals 15 residues. Germline CDR1 MRHNA, CDR2 SNTAGT. CDR3 in DNA: TGTGCCAGGGGGGGACGGGGACAGGCTCCGAGGGGCTACACCTTC. Its translation is CARGGRGQAPRGYTF.

The chain carries TRBV5-1 and TRBJ2-3; TRBD2 aligns across 8 bases. CDR3 length: 16 amino acids. The germline V gene has CDR1 SGHRS and CDR2 YFSETQ. V dropped 0 bases and J dropped 5; count of bases not matched to a gene: 8. The CDR3 region is CASSLVLGLGGDTQYF. The DNA of the CDR3 is TGCGCCAGCAGCTTGGTTTTGGGACTAGGTGGAGATACGCAGTATTTT.

This clone has just one count. The chain carries TRBV25-1 and TRBJ1-6; D not certain. With 6 bases removed from V and 3 bases from J, the gap between germline ends came to 9 bases. The CDR3 runs 14 residues. The germline gives CDR1 MGHDK, CDR2 SYGVNS. The CDR3 DNA sequence: TGTGCCAGCAGCGGACTGCACTATAATTCACCCCTCCACTTT. Translated, it gives CASSGLHYNSPLHF.

The CDR3 DNA sequence: TGTGCCAGCAGCGTAGGCCGGTCGGGGACCCAGTACTTC. Its protein product is CASSVGRSGTQYF. The chain couples TRBV3-1 (or the pseudogene TRBV3-2) to TRBJ2-5, with no clear D. Looked up from germline, CDR1 is LGHDT and CDR2 is YNNKEL (reference sequence). Trimming cost V 5 bases and J 7 bases, with 14 bases left between them. The CDR3 sequence is 13 residues long.

The J gene is TRBJ1-4, the V gene TRBV9, with TRBD1 matching over 9 bases. Germline V CDR1 and CDR2: SGDLS, YYNGEE. This CDR3 has 15 residues. The J segment lost 5 bases and the V segment lost 3 bases, leaving 5 bases of the junction unmatched. CDR3 in DNA: TGTGCCAGCAGCGGGGGACAGGGCTTAAATGAAAAACTGTTTTTT. Translating it yields CASSGGQGLNEKLFF.